Shown below are 20 T cell receptor beta chains from a single sample sequenced in a study of persistence of HIV-infected CD4 T cells. This was the immunoSEQ version 4 assay in survey mode. Data came from immunoSEQ multiplex PCR; TCRdb stores just in-frame clones and leaves some out. The data show roughly 28,000 clones, roughly 80% seen once. Lysates of CMV-infected fibroblasts at around 9.1 ug/mL stimulated these cells. Memory cells lacking CD40L and CD69 with high CD45RO were sorted. Their recognized antigens are unknown. The specimen comprised CD4+ T cells sorted from PBMCs after 18-hour stimulation, sampled from a patient who received antiretroviral therapy. All receptors come from an adult woman with HIV who was CMV-seropositive.

The V gene is TRBV5-4, the J gene TRBJ1-6; 8 nucleotides match TRBD1. The CDR3 sequence is 14 residues long. V dropped 4 bases and J dropped 15; count of bases not matched to a gene: 12. Germline V gene lookup returns CDR1 SGHNT and CDR2 YYREEE (reference sequence). The CDR3 nucleotides are TGTGCCAGCAGCCAGACTGGACAGGGCGGGATCCTCCACTTT. Translated, it gives CASSQTGQGGILHF.

The chain has TRBV21-1 and TRBJ2-7; TRBD1, the table's D call, lacks a check against the DNA. TRBV21-1 is a pseudogene segment. The CDR3 length is 14 residues. CDR3 sequence (DNA): TGTGCCAGCAGCATAGGACAGTGGGCCTACGAGCAGTACGTC. Translated, it gives CASSIGQWAYEQYV.

The gene calls are TRBV9 and TRBJ1-2, with 9 bases aligning to TRBD1. The germline V gene encodes CDR1 SGDLS and CDR2 YYNGEE. The CDR3 is 14 amino acids. V trimming: 4 bases; J trimming: 8 bases; junction bases outside the gene matches: 9. CDR3 nucleotide sequence: TGTGCCAGCAGCCCACTAACAGGGGGCCGGGGCTACACCTTC. Its protein is CASSPLTGGRGYTF. Filled out from reference TRBV9 and TRBJ1-2, the complete variable domain reads DSGVTQTPKHLITATGQRVTLRCSPRSGDLSVYWYQQSLDQGLQFLIQYYNGEERAKGNILERFSAQQFPDLHSELNLSSLELGDSALYFCASSPLTGGRGYTFGSGTRLTVV.

V gene TRBV7-3 combines with J gene TRBJ2-1, with 8 bases matching TRBD2. Per the germline V gene, CDR1 is SGHTA and CDR2 is FQGTGA. The CDR3 contains 14 residues. V lost 5 bases, J lost 7 bases, and 7 bases stayed unmatched. DNA of the CDR3: TGTGCCAGCAGCCGTAGCGGGGCTGGGAATGAGCAGTTCTTC. Its translation: CASSRSGAGNEQFF.

The chain combines TRBV27 with TRBJ1-5, with 9 nucleotides matching TRBD1. The CDR3 covers 14 residues. The V gene end was trimmed by 5 bases and the J gene end by 4 bases; junction bases not matched to a gene: 3. Germline V gene data show CDR1 as MNHEY and CDR2 as SMNVEV (reference sequence). This chain's CDR3 is CASSQTGGNQPQHF. Written as DNA, the CDR3 is TGTGCCAGCAGTCAGACAGGGGGGAATCAGCCCCAGCATTTT.

This rearrangement joins TRBV19 to TRBJ1-1, with D maybe TRBD1 (6 bases). The CDR3 is 14 residues long. The V end was cut by 3 bases, the J end by 5 bases, with 13 bases between. Germline V lookup: CDR1 LNHDA, CDR2 SQIVND (reference sequence). The CDR3 coding sequence is TGTGCCAGTAGTATGAGGGGGGCGGATACTGAAGCTTTCTTT. Translated: CASSMRGADTEAFF.

The chain couples TRBV7-2 to TRBJ2-1, with D tentatively TRBD1 (5 bases). Trimming took 7 bases from V and 8 from J, leaving 15 bases between them. This CDR3 comprises 13 residues. CDR1 is SGHTA, CDR2 FQGNSA, per germline. The DNA of the CDR3 is TGTGCCAGCAACAATCCCCAGGGCGATGAGCAGTTCTTC. Residues: CASNNPQGDEQFF.

This chain uses TRBV25-1 with TRBJ2-6; D not certain. CDR1 is MGHDK and CDR2 is SYGVNS in the germline V gene. The germline V and J ends were trimmed by 3 bases and 0 bases, with 3 bases remaining between them. The CDR3 is 14 residues long. CDR3 DNA sequence: TGTGCCAGCAGTGAGGACTCTGGGGCCAACGTCCTGACTTTC. Amino acids: CASSEDSGANVLTF.

This sequence joins TRBV9 and TRBJ2-1; D is possibly TRBD1 (5 bases). The CDR3 covers 16 residues. V dropped 0 bases and J dropped 5 bases, with 15 bases sitting between them. Per germline, CDR1 SGDLS and CDR2 YYNGEE. The CDR3 is CASSVGTTPGDNEQFF. DNA of the CDR3: TGTGCCAGCAGCGTAGGGACAACGCCCGGCGACAATGAGCAGTTCTTC.

As concerns this clone: Additional DNA sequences in this sample encode the identical CDR3. The chain employs TRBV7-3 and TRBJ2-1, with D unclear. Germline lookup yields CDR1 SGHTA and CDR2 FQGTGA. The length of the CDR3 is 13 residues. V shed 3 bases and J shed 6 bases, with 9 bases lying between them. As DNA, the CDR3 is TGTGCCAGCAGCTTCGGTAGGTCCAATGAGCAGTTCTTC. It specifies CASSFGRSNEQFF.

The sample holds a few counts of this clone. The chain is built from TRBV5-1 and TRBJ2-1; tentatively, D is TRBD1 or TRBD2 (5 bases each). This CDR3 comprises 17 residues. Trimming removed 3 bases at V and 0 bases at J, with 16 bases between. Per germline, CDR1 SGHRS and CDR2 YFSETQ. The DNA for the CDR3 is TGCGCCAGCAGCTCAATGCTGTCCGGGACCTCCTACAATGAGCAGTTCTTC. The encoded protein is CASSSMLSGTSYNEQFF. Full variable domain (remainder filled in from reference TRBV5-1 and TRBJ2-1): KAGVTQTPRYLIKTRGQQVTLSCSPISGHRSVSWYQQTPGQGLQFLFEYFSETQRNKGNFPGRFSGRQFSNSRSEMNVSTLELGDSALYLCASSSMLSGTSYNEQFFGPGTRLTVL.

The chain uses TRBV27 and TRBJ1-4, with D maybe TRBD1 (5 bases). Trimming removed 7 bases from V and 6 bases from J, with 12 bases in between. The germline V gene encodes CDR1 MNHEY and CDR2 SMNVEV (reference sequence). This CDR3 is 13 amino acids long. Here the CDR3 reads CASKSRGDEKLFF. The CDR3 bases are TGTGCCAGCAAGAGTAGGGGCGATGAAAAACTGTTTTTT.

This chain uses TRBV2 with TRBJ1-4; D is unclear. Trimming removed 3 bases from V and 6 bases from J, with 2 bases in between. The CDR3 is made up of 11 amino acids. The V gene's germline CDR1 is SNHLY and CDR2 FYNNEI. Written as DNA, the CDR3 is TGTGCCAGCAGTGATTATGAAAAACTGTTTTTT. Translating gives CASSDYEKLFF.

About this clone: The junction and the germline gene differ at one end; a read error may be behind it. The chain uses TRBV25-1 and TRBJ1-2; unclear D gene. Germline V gene data show CDR1 as MGHDK and CDR2 as SYGVNS. CDR3 size: 12 residues. The CDR3 sequence: CASTDGLYRYTF. Written as DNA, the CDR3 is TGTGCCAGCACAGACGGGCTCTATCGCTACACCTTC.

V gene TRBV6-5 combines with J gene TRBJ2-7; tentative D call: TRBD1 (5 bases). V dropped 7 bases and J dropped 0 bases, with 13 bases sitting between them. Germline V gene data show CDR1 as MNHEY and CDR2 as SVGAGI. The CDR3 spans 14 residues. The CDR3 DNA follows: TGTGCCAGCAAGCCAGGGCCTAGCTCCTACGAGCAGTACGTC. As protein: CASKPGPSSYEQYV.

The rearrangement joins TRBV7-3 to TRBJ1-1; 7 positions agree with TRBD1. This CDR3 has 18 amino acids. In germline, CDR1 is SGHTA, CDR2 FQGTGA. V gave up 1 base and J gave up 1 base; unmatched junction bases: 12. CDR3: CASSLKGGGDFGNTEAFF. The CDR3 DNA reads as TGTGCCAGCAGCTTAAAAGGAGGGGGCGATTTCGGGAACACTGAAGCTTTCTTT.

The V and J genes are TRBV19 and TRBJ1-2, with 8 bases fitting TRBD1. The CDR3 totals 14 residues. With V trimmed by 6 bases and J by 4 bases, 7 bases remained unmatched. The germline gives CDR1 LNHDA, CDR2 SQIVND (reference sequence). The CDR3 sequence is CASSDRTGSYGYTF. The CDR3 DNA sequence: TGTGCCAGTAGCGACCGGACAGGGTCCTATGGCTACACCTTC.

This sequence joins TRBV5-8 and TRBJ1-4; possible D gene TRBD1, 5 bases. Trimming removed 4 bases from V and 3 bases from J, with 13 bases in between. This CDR3 comprises 15 residues. CDR1 and CDR2 from the germline V gene are SGHTS and YDEGEE. The chain's CDR3 is CASSRDGLSNEKLFF. In DNA, the CDR3 is TGTGCCAGCAGCCGGGACGGCCTCTCTAATGAAAAACTGTTTTTT.

The rearrangement links TRBV29-1 to TRBJ2-5; D might be TRBD1 or TRBD2, each matching 6 bases. The CDR3 covers 14 residues. CDR1 and CDR2 from the germline V gene are SQVTM and ANQGSEA. Trimming took 6 bases from V and 3 from J, leaving 17 bases between them. The CDR3 nucleotides read TGCAGCGTGACCAGGGGCGGCGGGAAAGAGACCCAGTACTTC. Residues: CSVTRGGGKETQYF.

This clone appeared once. This rearrangement joins TRBV2 to TRBJ2-1, with 7 bases that match TRBD2. The V segment lost 6 bases and the J segment 5 bases; nucleotides outside the gene matches: 4. CDR1 SNHLY and CDR2 FYNNEI come from the germline V gene. CDR3 length: 13 amino acids. The CDR3 DNA is TGTGCCAGCAGACCGACTAGCCACAATGAGCAGTTCTTC. As protein: CASRPTSHNEQFF. The entire variable domain, with the rest obtained from reference TRBV2 and TRBJ2-1, is as follows: EPEVTQTPSHQVTQMGQEVILRCVPISNHLYFYWYRQILGQKVEFLVSFYNNEISEKSEIFDDQFSVERPDGSNFTLKIRSTKLEDSAMYFCASRPTSHNEQFFGPGTRLTVL.